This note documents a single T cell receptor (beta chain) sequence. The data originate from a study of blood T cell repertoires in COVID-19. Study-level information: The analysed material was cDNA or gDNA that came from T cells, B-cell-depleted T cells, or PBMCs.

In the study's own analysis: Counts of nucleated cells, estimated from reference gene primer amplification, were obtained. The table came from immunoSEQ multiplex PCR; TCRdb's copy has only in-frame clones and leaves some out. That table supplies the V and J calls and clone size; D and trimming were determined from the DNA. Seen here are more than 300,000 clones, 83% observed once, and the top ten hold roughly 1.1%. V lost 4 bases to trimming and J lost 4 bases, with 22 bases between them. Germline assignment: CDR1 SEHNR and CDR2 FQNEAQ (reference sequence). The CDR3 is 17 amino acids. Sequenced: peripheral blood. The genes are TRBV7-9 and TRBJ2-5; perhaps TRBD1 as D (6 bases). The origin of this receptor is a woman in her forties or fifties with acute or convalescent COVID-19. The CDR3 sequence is CASSSTGTRVRGETQYF. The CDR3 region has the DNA TGTGCCAGCAGCTCCACCGGGACACGGGTGAGGGGAGAGACCCAGTACTTC.